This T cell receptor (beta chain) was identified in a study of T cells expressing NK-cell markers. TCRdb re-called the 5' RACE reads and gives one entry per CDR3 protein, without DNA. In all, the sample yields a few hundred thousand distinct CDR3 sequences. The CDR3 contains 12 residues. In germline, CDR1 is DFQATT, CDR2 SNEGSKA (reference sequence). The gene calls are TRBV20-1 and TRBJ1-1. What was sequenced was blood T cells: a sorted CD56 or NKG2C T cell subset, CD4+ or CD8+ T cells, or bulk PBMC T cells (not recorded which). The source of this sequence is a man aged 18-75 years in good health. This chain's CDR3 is CSARGGVTEAFF.